One sample yielded the 11 T cell receptor beta chains listed below, sequenced in a study of blood T cell repertoires in COVID-19. Libraries were prepared by immunoSEQ multiplex PCR; TCRdb keeps only in-frame clonotypes and omits some of them. The table records about 100,000 clones, 91% of them present only once. The sample comprised peripheral blood. The receptor set was obtained from a man between 45 and 60 years old with active COVID-19.

This clone was found a few times. The V call is TRBV6-6, the J call TRBJ1-2; D is undetermined. This CDR3 spans 13 amino acids. Trimming removed 8 bases from V and 0 bases from J, with 10 bases in between. CDR1 MNHNY and CDR2 SVGAGI come from the germline V gene (reference sequence). The CDR3 sequence is CASGETPNYGYTF. For the CDR3, the DNA is TGTGCCAGCGGGGAGACCCCTAACTATGGCTACACCTTC.

This clone was seen just once. The chain couples TRBV19 to TRBJ1-1, with D tentatively TRBD1 (6 bases). This CDR3 region has 14 residues. The ends were cut back, 4 bases at V and 8 bases at J, with 17 bases in the middle. CDR1 is LNHDA and CDR2 is SQIVND in the germline V gene (reference sequence). As DNA, the CDR3 is TGTGCCAGTAGTAGGGACAAAGGGCATAGAGAAGCTTTCTTT. Translation gives CASSRDKGHREAFF. Full variable domain (missing parts from reference TRBV19 and TRBJ1-1): DGGITQSPKYLFRKEGQNVTLSCEQNLNHDAMYWYRQDPGQGLRLIYYSQIVNDFQKGDIAEGYSVSREKKESFPLTVTSAQKNPTAFYLCASSRDKGHREAFFGQGTRLTVV.

CDR3 nucleotide sequence: TGTGCCAGCAACCGACAGGGTGGGATCTACGAGCAGTACTTC. As protein: CASNRQGGIYEQYF. This rearrangement joins TRBV6-5 to TRBJ2-7, with 7 bases lining up with TRBD1. This CDR3 comprises 14 residues. Germline V gene sequence: CDR1 MNHEY, CDR2 SVGAGI. Germline trimming cut 7 bases from V and 3 bases from J; bases unmatched to any gene: 9.

The V call is TRBV28, the J call TRBJ1-3; D unresolved. Germline CDR1 MDHEN, CDR2 SYDVKM. The CDR3 loop spans 15 amino acids. V was shortened by 7 bases and J by 4 bases, with 17 bases between the two germline ends. The CDR3 reads CASTSGRGRGNTIYF. The CDR3 DNA follows: TGTGCCAGCACCTCCGGGCGGGGTAGGGGAAACACCATATATTTT.

The chain carries TRBV10-2 and TRBJ2-3; TRBD2 agrees at 11 bases. The ends lost 3 bases at V and 2 bases at J; junction bases unmatched: 4. This CDR3 has 16 residues. Germline V lookup: CDR1 WSHSY, CDR2 SAAADI. The CDR3 DNA reads TGCGCCAGCAGTGATGGGGGACTAGCGGTCACAGATACGCAGTATTTT. As protein: CASSDGGLAVTDTQYF.

The V and J genes are TRBV27 and TRBJ2-1; TRBD2 might be the D (6 bases). Per germline, CDR1 MNHEY and CDR2 SMNVEV (reference sequence). Trimming cost V 6 bases and J 4 bases, with 16 bases left between them. The CDR3 is 15 amino acids. The DNA for the CDR3 is TGTGCCAGCAGACTGGGACTTACTCCGTACAATGAGCAGTTCTTC. Its translation is CASRLGLTPYNEQFF.

This chain connects TRBV5-5 to TRBJ1-6, with 10 bases that match TRBD1. CDR1 SGHKS and CDR2 YYEKEE come from the germline V gene (reference sequence). With 4 bases clipped from V and 7 bases from J, the junction kept 5 bases outside the gene matches. CDR3 length: 15 residues. The CDR3 protein is CASSPGQGVNSPLHF. Written as DNA, the CDR3 is TGTGCCAGCAGCCCCGGACAGGGGGTCAATTCACCCCTCCACTTT.

The chain joins TRBV18 to TRBJ2-5; D is uncertain. The V gene lost 0 bases and the J gene lost 5 bases, with 10 bases spanning the gap. This CDR3 contains 14 residues. Germline V lookup: CDR1 KGHSH, CDR2 LQKENI. CDR3 sequence: CASSPPVMSETQYF. CDR3 in DNA: TGTGCCAGCTCACCACCTGTTATGTCGGAGACCCAGTACTTC.

The chain combines TRBV20-1 with TRBJ1-2; D not certain. From germline, CDR1 is DFQATT and CDR2 SNEGSKA (reference sequence). V was trimmed by 3 bases and J by 5 bases, leaving 7 bases between them. This CDR3 is 11 amino acids long. The CDR3 sequence is CSAREQYGYTF. DNA for the CDR3: TGCAGTGCTAGGGAGCAATATGGCTACACCTTC.

The chain carries TRBV9 and TRBJ2-1; 8 bases agree with TRBD2. Losses at the gene ends were 0 bases for V and 4 bases for J; bases not matched to a gene: 3. Germline V gene lookup returns CDR1 SGDLS and CDR2 YYNGEE. This CDR3 spans 15 amino acids. CDR3 amino acids: CASSVDGGEYNEQFF. The CDR3 DNA sequence: TGTGCCAGCAGCGTAGACGGGGGGGAGTACAATGAGCAGTTCTTC.

The gene calls are TRBV3-1 (or the pseudogene TRBV3-2) and TRBJ1-6, with D perhaps matching TRBD1 (5 bases). Germline CDR1 and CDR2: LGHDT and YNNKEL (reference sequence). The V gene lost 0 bases and the J gene lost 7 bases, with 22 bases spanning the gap. The CDR3 sequence is 19 residues long. The CDR3 sequence: CASSQEGSVKGLFNSPLHF. CDR3 DNA sequence: TGTGCCAGCAGCCAAGAGGGATCTGTGAAGGGGCTGTTCAATTCACCCCTCCACTTT.